Sequencing of this T cell receptor (beta chain) was carried out in a study of cytomegalovirus exposure and HLA in healthy donors. Findings of the study overall: TCR beta chains numbering more than 150 were designated cytomegalovirus-associated. Presence/absence analyses rested on an assumption that sequencing depth was roughly uniform across donors. Cytomegalovirus status was reportedly diagnosed by the classifier with high sensitivity and specificity. Donor immune exposure was known only as CMV serostatus.

The CDR3 sequence is 15 residues long. In germline, CDR1 is SNHLY, CDR2 FYNNEI. The V and J ends lost 3 bases and 4 bases, in that order; junction bases with no gene match: 3. The PCR was carried out with 60 Vbeta primers and 13 Jbeta primers. TCRdb's table, derived via immunoSEQ multiplex PCR, lists solely in-frame clones and lacks some. The sample lists around 130,000 clones, 80% occurring once. Regarding this clone: What it binds is unknown.

The chain links TRBV2 to TRBJ1-5; 10 nucleotides line up with TRBD1. This TCR was sampled from a male donor in good health and CMV-seronegative. Sequenced: PBMCs. This CDR3 is CASSDRTGGNQPQHF. The DNA of the CDR3 is TGTGCCAGCAGTGACCGGACAGGGGGAAATCAGCCCCAGCATTTT.